A single sample gave rise to the 9 T cell receptor beta chains below, sequenced in a study of T cells in placental villitis. Study outcomes and limitations: Placentae with villitis of unknown etiology showed clonal expansion, median clonality around 0.057 versus control about 0.006.

Their specific antigens are unknown. This was the immunoSEQ v4 assay. Sequencing used immunoSEQ multiplex PCR; TCRdb keeps in-frame clones, though not all of them. The table records a few thousand clones, roughly 84% of them present only once. Sequenced: placental tissue containing maternal and fetal cells. All receptors come from a human patient with villitis of unknown etiology; the placental T cells may come from both mother and fetus.

J is TRBJ2-2 and V is TRBV10-2, with D unresolved. V dropped 6 bases and J dropped 1 base, with 3 bases sitting between them. The CDR3 is 12 residues long. Looked up from germline, CDR1 is WSHSY and CDR2 is SAAADI. This CDR3 is CASRRNTGELFF. CDR3 bases: TGCGCCAGCAGGCGGAACACCGGGGAGCTGTTTTTT.

This clone came up once. The J gene is TRBJ2-2, the V gene TRBV3-1 (or the pseudogene TRBV3-2); D is unresolved. The CDR3 is made up of 14 amino acids. Per germline, CDR1 LGHDT and CDR2 YNNKEL (reference sequence). The V end lost 1 base, the J end lost 0 bases, and 3 bases lay between the germline ends. The CDR3 loop is CASSQVANTGELFF. The CDR3 nucleotides are TGTGCCAGCAGCCAAGTGGCGAACACCGGGGAGCTGTTTTTT.

The chain has TRBV21-1 and TRBJ2-7. TRBV21-1 is noted as a pseudogene. The CDR3 spans 14 residues. The CDR3 DNA sequence: TGTGCCAGCAGCGCAGACGTCAGCTCCTACGAGCAGTATTTC. Protein sequence: CASSADVSSYEQYF.

The chain joins TRBV5-4 to TRBJ1-6; the match to TRBD1 covers 7 bases. V gave up 2 bases and J gave up 7 bases; unmatched junction bases: 6. Germline V gives CDR1 SGHNT, CDR2 YYREEE (reference sequence). The CDR3 totals 15 residues. CDR3 loop: CASSLTGDPNSPLHF. CDR3 coding DNA: TGTGCCAGCAGCTTAACAGGGGACCCAAATTCACCCCTCCACTTT. Full variable domain (rest looked up from reference TRBV5-4 and TRBJ1-6): ETGVTQSPTHLIKTRGQQVTLRCSSQSGHNTVSWYQQALGQGPQFIFQYYREEENGRGNFPPRFSGLQFPNYSSELNVNALELDDSALYLCASSLTGDPNSPLHFGNGTRLTVT.

This chain uses TRBV4-1 with TRBJ2-7; a possible D gene is TRBD2 (6 bases). The CDR3 is 14 residues long. Germline V gene data show CDR1 as MGHRA and CDR2 as YSYEKL. The V end was cut by 1 base, the J end by 1 base, with 8 bases between. The chain's CDR3 is CASSQGRGSYEQYF. As DNA, the CDR3 is TGCGCCAGCAGCCAAGGGAGGGGATCCTACGAGCAGTACTTC.

Only one count was recorded for this clone. CDR3 nucleotide sequence: TGTGCCAGCAGCCTCGGACTAGCGGTCACAGATACGCAGTATTTT. Protein product: CASSLGLAVTDTQYF. The genes are TRBV3-1 (or the pseudogene TRBV3-2) and TRBJ2-3; 10 bases are a match to TRBD2. This CDR3 spans 15 amino acids. In germline, CDR1 is LGHDT, CDR2 YNNKEL (reference sequence). The junction had 3 bases not matched to a gene; V was cut back by 4 bases and J by 2 bases.

The chain links TRBV6-4 to TRBJ2-1; 8 nucleotides line up with TRBD2. CDR3 size: 15 residues. The V gene end was trimmed by 4 bases and the J gene end by 1 base; junction bases not matched to a gene: 3. Germline CDR1 reads MRHNA; CDR2 reads SNTAGT. CDR3 residues: CASSALAGSYNEQFF. The CDR3 coding sequence is TGTGCCAGCAGTGCCCTAGCGGGTTCCTACAATGAGCAGTTCTTC.

This rearrangement joins TRBV28 to TRBJ1-1; D perhaps matches TRBD1 (5 bases). V was cut by 5 bases and J by 0 bases, with 16 bases left in between. This CDR3 spans 16 amino acids. Germline V CDR1 and CDR2: MDHEN, SYDVKM. The CDR3 coding sequence is TGTGCCAGCAGTCCGACGAAGGGACTGATGAACACTGAAGCTTTCTTT. Encoded protein: CASSPTKGLMNTEAFF.

About this clone: This sample also contains other DNA sequences that code for the same CDR3. The chain joins TRBV10-3 to TRBJ1-2; TRBD1 agrees at 9 bases. The CDR3 covers 17 residues. Germline V CDR1 and CDR2: ENHRY, SYGVKD. Trimming removed 0 bases from V and 6 bases from J; junction bases left unmatched: 11. The CDR3 here is CAISESPQTGGANGYTF. The CDR3 coding sequence is TGTGCCATCAGTGAGTCGCCTCAAACAGGGGGCGCGAATGGCTACACCTTC.